This TCR beta chain was found in a study of blood T cell repertoires in COVID-19. Study information: Sources were T cells, B-cell-depleted T cells, or PBMCs; the material itself was cDNA or gDNA.

In the original workflow: Reference gene primers were amplified, and this amplification served to estimate nucleated cell counts. This table comes from immunoSEQ multiplex PCR, and its TCRdb copy is limited to in-frame clones, with some not included. The V and J calls and the clone size are those of that table, but D and trimming were determined from the DNA. The table records 120,000 to 150,000 clones, 84% of them present only once. Germline CDR1 and CDR2: SGHRS and YFSETQ. The length of the CDR3 is 17 residues. V was pared by 1 base and J by 5 bases, with 9 bases of the junction left unmatched. Sequenced: peripheral blood. The source of this sequence is a human donor in a cohort sampled during active COVID-19. The genes are TRBV5-1 and TRBJ2-1; TRBD2 matches at 10 bases. The CDR3 region is CASSLMQRGGLNNEQFF. The CDR3, as DNA: TGCGCCAGCAGCTTGATGCAGCGGGGGGGCCTAAACAATGAGCAGTTCTTC.